The T cell receptor (beta chain) under discussion was sequenced for a study of regulatory T cells. Points from the study as a whole: Patient repertoires had restricted TRB V-J pairs and skewed V and J usage, most in Tregs.

Looked up from germline, CDR1 is SEHNR and CDR2 is FQNEAQ (reference sequence). V gave up 0 bases and J gave up 8 bases, with 6 bases separating them. CDR3 length equals 12 residues. A word on this clone: Antigen: not known.

Primers: 52 TRBV forward and 13 TRBJ reverse. TCRdb's copy holds only in-frame clones and misses some; the assay was immunoSEQ multiplex PCR. Altogether about 20,000 clones are present, approximately 93% being singletons, with the ten largest covering around 3.3%. Patients, 2 to 39 years old, had expanded memory T-cell proportions. This TCR came from a child aged 2-15 years with CD3G deficiency. The chain uses TRBV7-9 and TRBJ2-3, with D unclear. Sequences were obtained from CD8+ T cells sorted from blood. The CDR3 loop reads CASSLALGTQYF. DNA of the CDR3: TGTGCCAGCAGCTTAGCGCTGGGTACGCAGTATTTT.